The rows below give T cell receptor beta chains drawn from one sample of a study of T cell changes during pregnancy in multiple sclerosis. Clones were read by immunoSEQ multiplex PCR, and TCRdb kept only the in-frame ones, dropping some. The sample holds 55,000 to 80,000 clones, under 90% seen once. This sample comprised peripheral blood, obtained after pregnancy. Receptors were obtained from a female donor in good health, enrolled as a control in a pregnancy study. CDR3s include the opening cysteine and the closing phenylalanine or tryptophan. A D gene is named only where the DNA matches it firmly. Expanded clones get a size class; other rows say once, few or many, or leave the size out.

J	V	size	D	length	DNA	CDR3
TRBJ1-2	TRBV28	NA	NA	15	TGTGCCAGCATCTCAGGGGCCCGAACTAACTATGGCTACACCTTC	CASISGARTNYGYTF
TRBJ1-1	TRBV6-5	few	NA	11	TGTGCCAGCAGGACTAATCGCGAAGCTTTCTTT	CASRTNREAFF
TRBJ1-2	TRBV30	NA	NA	14	TGTGCCTGGACCCAATCCCCCAGGGGAGATGGCTACACCTTC	CAWTQSPRGDGYTF
TRBJ2-7	TRBV18	NA	TRBD2	13	TGTGCCAGCTCACCGGGGAGGGCAGACGAGCAGTACTTC	CASSPGRADEQYF
TRBJ2-3	TRBV10-3	NA	TRBD2	18	TGTGCCATCAGTGAGTCGAACCGACTAGCGGGGAGCACAGATACGCAGTATTTT	CAISESNRLAGSTDTQYF
TRBJ1-3	TRBV27	NA	TRBD1	14	TGTGCCAGCAGTCTCGGGACAGTAGGAAACACCATATATTTT	CASSLGTVGNTIYF
TRBJ2-7	TRBV7-2	NA	NA	13	TGTGCCAGCAGCCCCAATCGGGGGTACGAGCAGTACTTC	CASSPNRGYEQYF
TRBJ1-1	TRBV13	NA	TRBD1	15	TGTGCCAGCAGCTTAGTCGCAGGGGGCAGGACTGAAGCTTTCTTT	CASSLVAGGRTEAFF
TRBJ1-1	TRBV5-1	NA	NA	15	TGCGCCAGCAGCTTGTTGCCGGACAGACTTGGTGAAGCTTTCTTT	CASSLLPDRLGEAFF
TRBJ2-1	TRBV30	NA	TRBD2	13	TGTGCCTGGACCGGGACTAGGGTCAATGAGCAGTTCTTC	CAWTGTRVNEQFF
TRBJ2-2	TRBV10-1	NA	TRBD1	15	TGCGCCAGCAGTGCGACAGGGGGCCGGACCGGGGAGCTGTTTTTT	CASSATGGRTGELFF
TRBJ2-3	TRBV5-1	NA	NA	18	TGCGCCAGCAGCTTGGGGGCTCTGCGCGGGACCCTCACAGATACGCAGTATTTT	CASSLGALRGTLTDTQYF
TRBJ2-2	TRBV30	once	TRBD1	17	TGTGCCTGGATCGACGGAGACAGGGGATGGAACACCGGGGAGCTGTTTTTT	CAWIDGDRGWNTGELFF
TRBJ1-2	TRBV2	NA	TRBD1	14	TGTGCCAGCCGGATGGGACAGGGAGACTATGGCTACACCTTC	CASRMGQGDYGYTF
TRBJ1-5	TRBV7-9	NA	NA	13	TGTGCCAGCAGCTTAAGCGGCAATCAGCCCCAGCATTTT	CASSLSGNQPQHF
TRBJ2-1	TRBV11-1	once	NA	16	TGTGCCAGCAGCTTAGGTCGGACAGCAGGCTACAATGAGCAGTTCTTC	CASSLGRTAGYNEQFF
TRBJ2-7	TRBV5-6	once	NA	12	TGTGCCAGCAGCTTGTACAGCTACGAGCAGTACTTC	CASSLYSYEQYF
TRBJ1-5	TRBV6-1	few	TRBD1	15	TGTGCCAGCAGCCAATACATGGACAGGGAACAGCCCCAGCATTTT	CASSQYMDREQPQHF
TRBJ2-7	TRBV9	NA	TRBD1	14	TGTGCCAGCAGCCGGACAGGGGAGAACTACGAGCAGTACTTC	CASSRTGENYEQYF
TRBJ2-1	TRBV5-1	NA	NA	16	TGCGCCAGCAGCTTGCTCCAGGGAAATCCCTACAATGAGCAGTTCTTC	CASSLLQGNPYNEQFF
TRBJ2-6	TRBV7-9	NA	NA	16	TGTGCCAGCAGCTTAGTTTCGGGGGCTGGGGCCAACGTCCTGACTTTC	CASSLVSGAGANVLTF
TRBJ1-5	TRBV9	few	NA	14	TGTGCCAGCAGCCCACGGACAGTTAATCAGCCCCAGCATTTT	CASSPRTVNQPQHF
TRBJ2-5	TRBV25-1	NA	NA	18	TGTGCCAGCAGTGAATCCTCATCTGGAGGGCCTCGGCAAGAGACCCAGTACTTC	CASSESSSGGPRQETQYF
TRBJ2-5	TRBV4-1	NA	NA	14	TGCGCCAGCAGCCAAGTAGGGGTTCAAGAGACCCAGTACTTC	CASSQVGVQETQYF
TRBJ2-3	TRBV6-5	NA	TRBD1	13	TGTGCCACCCGGGACAGTAGGACAGATACGCAGTATTTT	CATRDSRTDTQYF
TRBJ2-7	TRBV5-6	NA	TRBD2	14	TGTGCCAGCAGCCATCTAGCGGGCTCCTACGAGCAGTACTTC	CASSHLAGSYEQYF
TRBJ2-5	TRBV7-9	NA	TRBD1	15	TGTGCCAGCAGCTCCCGACAGGGGGCTAGGGGGACCCAGTACTTC	CASSSRQGARGTQYF
TRBJ1-4	TRBV5-1	once	NA	14	NA	CASSFGQGAGDWFF
TRBJ1-2	TRBV6-6	once	TRBD1	14	TGTGCCAGCAGCCGACAGGGATCTGACTATGGCTACACCTTC	CASSRQGSDYGYTF